This T cell receptor beta chain was captured in a study of a mutant IDH1 vaccine in newly diagnosed glioma (dated by TCRdb to about 2021). As for the study more broadly: Of the approximately 35 treated patients, 62.5% were male and 37.5% were female, and a mean age of around 40 years was recorded. Before enrollment, patients had received standard therapy of radiotherapy alone, temozolomide alone, or radiochemotherapy with temozolomide; most received the combination. Six visits were used for peripheral blood collection: V03 (baseline), V05, V07, V10, V12 and V13. For exploratory analyses, fewer than 30 treated patients had longitudinal TCRB deep sequencing done wherever samples were available.

Details on this clone: Its antigen specificity is not known. No qualities accompany the bases; no much larger clone lies one base away.

The sample's time point label is to be understood as: baseline, week 1 (first vaccination visit). In the paper's terms, the treatment or condition label means: pre-vaccination baseline after standard-of-care therapy. Newly diagnosed WHO grade 3 or 4 IDH1-mutant astrocytomas showing loss of nuclear ATRX were present in the donors. The samples were drawn from NOA16, a multicentre, single-arm, open-label phase I trial in Germany that tested a mutant IDH1 peptide vaccine in humans for the first time. Blood drawn at visit V03 was used as the baseline sample for immunogenicity testing. Genomic DNA for TCRB sequencing was extracted from EDTA blood using the DNeasy Blood and Tissue Kit. What the study reported, not specific to this receptor: Changes in the top peripheral T cell clonotypes picked up by TCRB sequencing did not appear to be linked to pseudoprogression. Immune responses induced by the vaccine were seen in 90% to 95% of patients across multiple MHC alleles. According to the authors, sample limitations meant that analyses of patient blood samples could not be reproduced. PBMC samples for TCRB deep sequencing were selected based on availability.

The junction shows trimming of 3 bases on V and 9 bases on J, plus 20 bases between the germline ends. The germline V gene supplies CDR1 SGHAT and CDR2 FQNNGV. The CDR3 measures 15 amino acids from cysteine to phenylalanine. Only the CDR3 portion is preserved as DNA: 45 bases, with reading frame beginning at the first base. Library preparation used the immunoSEQ multiplex PCR assay. The hsTCRB Kit was used according to the manufacturer's protocol to amplify rearranged TCR beta chain sequences. TCRB libraries were sequenced on an Illumina MiSeq. The study's processing was this. The kit vendor's proprietary platform handled demultiplexing, trimming and gene mapping. The table was pulled from immuneACCESS by TCRdb, which kept in-frame rearrangements only. Such tables lose some clones; where checked, under half of the loss comes from unresolved V genes, and the rest has no known cause. D and trimming were read from the DNA, whereas the V and J calls and clone size are those reported in that table. In all, the sample holds tens of thousands of clones, and about 86% of those were seen once. The ten largest make up around 3% of the sample.

The chain is encoded by TRBV11-2 joined to TRBJ2-5; the D gene is perhaps TRBD2, from 6 matching bases. Source: PBMCs, taken from a glioma patient treated with radiotherapy, temozolomide or both. This sequence was found in a man aged 25 to 45 with glioma. Here the CDR3 is given as CASSFGRGGKEAQYF. The DNA reads TGTGCCAGCAGCTTTGGACGGGGAGGCAAGGAGGCCCAGTACTTC.